Described below is a single T cell receptor beta chain sequence and its context. Its antigen remains unknown. Trimming removed 1 base from V and 4 bases from J; junction bases left unmatched: 7. In germline, CDR1 is LGHNA, CDR2 YNFKEQ. The CDR3 has 16 residues. The sample comes from a study of beta chain features in type 1 diabetes. Study-wide results and caveats: Among all four CD4+ subsets, Type 1 diabetes patients had TCRB CDR3s that were moderately but significantly shorter.

Cell sorting via CD45RO/CCR7/CD25/CD127/CD95/CD27 was performed to obtain CD4+ naive, central memory, regulatory and stem cell-like memory cells. As every portion of the isolated RNA was reverse transcribed, the sequencing read expressed TCRB transcripts. Measured with immunoSEQ multiplex PCR; TCRdb has only the in-frame clones, and not every one. The table lists some 640,000 clones, roughly 13% of them singletons, with around 0.04% in the top ten. This sequence joins TRBV4-2 and TRBJ1-5; 7 bases fit TRBD1. Sequences were obtained from naive CD4+ T cells from blood. The source of this sequence is a young man with type 1 diabetes. In DNA form, the CDR3 reads TGTGCCAGCAGCCAAGGCAGGGGGGGGAGAAATCAGCCCCAGCATTTT. It yields the protein CASSQGRGGRNQPQHF.